The next 5 T cell receptor beta chains were all read from a single sample in a study of shared clonotypes between healthy human individuals. Repertoires were generated with immunoSEQ multiplex PCR, while TCRdb's copy carries only in-frame clones and drops some. The table shows hundreds of thousands of clones, with roughly 97% occurring only once. Sequenced: naive CD4+ T cells sorted from blood. Subset here: CD45RA+ positively selected. These receptors all come from a woman aged 25 to 39 in good health.

This clone appeared a single time. This sequence joins TRBV28 and TRBJ1-2, with D possibly matching TRBD1 (6 bases). V was cut by 2 bases and J by 0 bases, with 13 bases left in between. Germline assignment: CDR1 MDHEN and CDR2 SYDVKM. The CDR3 is 16 amino acids. Written as DNA, the CDR3 is TGTGCCAGCAGTTTAGGGGGCGGGGAGACTAACTATGGCTACACCTTC. It encodes CASSLGGGETNYGYTF.

This CDR3 reads CASSANPGGNPGELFF. The CDR3 nucleotides read TGTGCCAGCAGCGCCAACCCCGGGGGGAATCCCGGGGAGCTGTTTTTT. The chain has TRBV9 and TRBJ2-2; 7 bases fit TRBD2. Germline lookup yields CDR1 SGDLS and CDR2 YYNGEE. V dropped 3 bases and J dropped 6; count of bases not matched to a gene: 11. The CDR3 covers 16 residues.

This chain joins TRBV21-1 and TRBJ2-7; TRBD1 is taken as the D call from the table, unchecked against the DNA. TRBV21-1 is classified as a pseudogene. This CDR3 spans 17 amino acids. The CDR3 loop reads CASSKARRRQGAYEQYF. Written as DNA, the CDR3 is TGTGCCAGCAGCAAAGCCCGCCGGCGGCAGGGGGCCTACGAGCAGTACTTC.

The chain carries TRBV5-4 and TRBJ1-1; D unresolved. This CDR3 is 13 amino acids long. CDR1 is SGHNT and CDR2 is YYREEE in the germline V gene (reference sequence). V lost 5 bases and J 5 bases, leaving 13 bases between the germline ends. DNA of the CDR3: TGTGCCAGCAGACCACCTACGGGGACTGAAGCTTTCTTT. This sequence encodes CASRPPTGTEAFF.

This chain links TRBV5-1 with TRBJ2-1; a possible D gene is TRBD1 (8 bases). Per the germline V gene, CDR1 is SGHRS and CDR2 is YFSETQ. V was clipped by 6 bases and J by 4 bases, with 23 bases between them. The CDR3 runs to 17 residues. In DNA, the CDR3 is TGCGCCAGCACCGGGGGGCCTCAGGGGGCGAATTACAATGAGCAGTTCTTC. This sequence encodes CASTGGPQGANYNEQFF.